This is a list of T cell receptor beta chains from one sample in a study of blood T cell repertoires in COVID-19. Method: immunoSEQ multiplex PCR; TCRdb's copy keeps in-frame clones and lacks some. The data show 150,000 to 200,000 clones, approximately 80% seen once. Sample: PBMCs or T cells enriched from blood (not recorded which). The receptors come from a man in his fifties or sixties who had recovered from COVID-19. The CDR3 runs from the conserved cysteine through the conserved F or W. The D gene is left open where the match is weak.

v_gene: TRBV19; j_gene: TRBJ2-7; len: 16; d_gene: .; CDR3aa: CASSIGTGGTSYEQYF
v_gene: TRBV28; j_gene: TRBJ1-6; len: 13; d_gene: .; CDR3aa: CASSLLREGPLHF
v_gene: TRBV2; j_gene: TRBJ1-2; len: 15; d_gene: .; CDR3aa: CASSEAPGGYSGYTF
v_gene: TRBV5-1; j_gene: TRBJ2-7; len: 18; d_gene: TRBD1; CDR3aa: CASSSAPGQGILSYEQYF
v_gene: TRBV28; j_gene: TRBJ2-5; len: 13; d_gene: TRBD2; CDR3aa: CASGEGVVETQYF
v_gene: TRBV18; j_gene: TRBJ2-1; len: 20; d_gene: TRBD1; CDR3aa: CASYNRGPGTGTHRLNEQFF
v_gene: TRBV23-1; j_gene: TRBJ2-7; len: 16; d_gene: TRBD2; CDR3aa: CASSQPLSGRAYEQYF
v_gene: TRBV28; j_gene: TRBJ2-5; len: 14; d_gene: .; CDR3aa: CASSAGSLSETQYF
v_gene: TRBV28; j_gene: TRBJ1-6; len: 12; d_gene: .; CDR3aa: CASRQRGSPLHF
v_gene: TRBV6-5; j_gene: TRBJ1-2; len: 14; d_gene: .; CDR3aa: CASSTQGGEKGYTF
v_gene: TRBV3-1/TRBV3-2; j_gene: TRBJ2-2; len: 14; d_gene: .; CDR3aa: CASRQASIAGELFF
v_gene: TRBV9; j_gene: TRBJ1-5; len: 18; d_gene: .; CDR3aa: CASSVARGGRFNNQPQHF
v_gene: TRBV7-9; j_gene: TRBJ2-4; len: 13; d_gene: .; CDR3aa: CASSPKAKNIQYF
v_gene: TRBV21-1; j_gene: TRBJ2-2; len: 14; d_gene: .; CDR3aa: CARGRRGAVGELFF
v_gene: TRBV11-3; j_gene: TRBJ1-1; len: 13; d_gene: .; CDR3aa: CASSRDSATEAFF
v_gene: TRBV2; j_gene: TRBJ2-3; len: 16; d_gene: TRBD2; CDR3aa: CASSVTSGSWGDTQYF
v_gene: TRBV28; j_gene: TRBJ1-5; len: 15; d_gene: .; CDR3aa: CASSLSRYSNQPQHF
v_gene: TRBV28; j_gene: TRBJ2-1; len: 15; d_gene: .; CDR3aa: CASTKISGSYNEQFF
v_gene: TRBV28; j_gene: TRBJ1-2; len: 11; d_gene: .; CDR3aa: CASGGFYGYTF
v_gene: TRBV19; j_gene: TRBJ1-5; len: 17; d_gene: TRBD1; CDR3aa: CASSPGQGALSNQPQHF
v_gene: TRBV30; j_gene: TRBJ2-7; len: 11; d_gene: TRBD1; CDR3aa: CAWTGGHEQYF
v_gene: TRBV18; j_gene: TRBJ2-5; len: 14; d_gene: .; CDR3aa: CASSPSRRQETQYF
v_gene: TRBV2; j_gene: TRBJ1-5; len: 17; d_gene: TRBD1; CDR3aa: CASSYSPGRGLDQPQHF
v_gene: TRBV4-1; j_gene: TRBJ1-2; len: 20; d_gene: TRBD1; CDR3aa: CASSQEDPGTDIYGDGGYTF
v_gene: TRBV19; j_gene: TRBJ2-3; len: 18; d_gene: TRBD2; CDR3aa: CASSIAASGGYPTDTQYF
v_gene: TRBV27; j_gene: TRBJ2-2; len: 13; d_gene: .; CDR3aa: CASSIRTARELFF
v_gene: TRBV18; j_gene: TRBJ2-1; len: 16; d_gene: TRBD2; CDR3aa: CASSSPLAASYNEQFF
v_gene: TRBV10-1; j_gene: TRBJ1-1; len: 13; d_gene: .; CDR3aa: CASSYSQGAEAFF
v_gene: TRBV10-3; j_gene: TRBJ2-3; len: 14; d_gene: TRBD2; CDR3aa: CATGLAGETDTQYF
v_gene: TRBV18; j_gene: TRBJ2-1; len: 16; d_gene: TRBD2; CDR3aa: CASSPMGGSSYNEQFF
v_gene: TRBV7-2; j_gene: TRBJ1-1; len: 16; d_gene: TRBD1; CDR3aa: CASSPRQGAIWTEAFF
v_gene: TRBV30; j_gene: TRBJ2-7; len: 15; d_gene: .; CDR3aa: CAWSVGVVGPYEQYF
v_gene: TRBV19; j_gene: TRBJ1-5; len: 15; d_gene: .; CDR3aa: CASSGQSYSNQPQHF
v_gene: TRBV5-1; j_gene: TRBJ1-6; len: 15; d_gene: TRBD1; CDR3aa: CASSLMGTGDSPLHF
v_gene: TRBV7-2; j_gene: TRBJ1-1; len: 13; d_gene: .; CDR3aa: CASSQSILRVAFF
v_gene: TRBV7-2; j_gene: TRBJ2-5; len: 14; d_gene: .; CDR3aa: CASSLALREETQYF
v_gene: TRBV4-1; j_gene: TRBJ1-1; len: 15; d_gene: .; CDR3aa: CASSQGQTRSKEAFF
v_gene: TRBV9; j_gene: TRBJ2-7; len: 15; d_gene: .; CDR3aa: CASSSERQDPYEQYF
v_gene: TRBV5-4; j_gene: TRBJ2-7; len: 14; d_gene: TRBD1; CDR3aa: CASSFNDRAIEQYF
v_gene: TRBV28; j_gene: TRBJ1-3; len: 12; d_gene: .; CDR3aa: CASSGTPDTIYF
v_gene: TRBV7-3; j_gene: TRBJ2-2; len: 18; d_gene: TRBD2; CDR3aa: CASSPATPGTSGAGELFF
v_gene: TRBV12-3/TRBV12-4; j_gene: TRBJ1-3; len: 13; d_gene: .; CDR3aa: CASSTGTGNTIYF
v_gene: TRBV6-5; j_gene: TRBJ2-5; len: 12; d_gene: .; CDR3aa: CASQTGQETQYF
v_gene: TRBV21-1; j_gene: TRBJ1-4; len: 15; d_gene: .; CDR3aa: CARETGGATNEKLFF
v_gene: TRBV20-1; j_gene: TRBJ2-1; len: 15; d_gene: TRBD2; CDR3aa: CSASASGAGGNEQFF
v_gene: TRBV18; j_gene: TRBJ2-5; len: 15; d_gene: TRBD2; CDR3aa: CASSLAGGPKETQYF
v_gene: TRBV11-2; j_gene: TRBJ2-7; len: 13; d_gene: TRBD1; CDR3aa: CASSRGISYEQYF
v_gene: TRBV5-6; j_gene: TRBJ2-7; len: 11; d_gene: .; CDR3aa: CASSFRDEQYF
v_gene: TRBV28; j_gene: TRBJ2-1; len: 15; d_gene: TRBD2; CDR3aa: CASRLSGGVYNEQFF
v_gene: TRBV10-3; j_gene: TRBJ2-4; len: 16; d_gene: TRBD2; CDR3aa: CAIRLAGVLAKNIQYF
v_gene: TRBV10-1; j_gene: TRBJ2-3; len: 16; d_gene: TRBD2; CDR3aa: CASSRTVAGGTDTQYF
v_gene: TRBV5-1; j_gene: TRBJ1-1; len: 14; d_gene: TRBD1; CDR3aa: CASRAGTGNTEAFF
v_gene: TRBV30; j_gene: TRBJ1-5; len: 13; d_gene: .; CDR3aa: CAWSGQNNQPQHF
v_gene: TRBV5-1; j_gene: TRBJ1-4; len: 17; d_gene: .; CDR3aa: CASSLAALSLTNEKLFF
v_gene: TRBV7-6; j_gene: TRBJ1-3; len: 16; d_gene: TRBD1; CDR3aa: CASSLSTGDVGNTIYF
v_gene: TRBV24-1; j_gene: TRBJ2-7; len: 15; d_gene: TRBD2; CDR3aa: CATGGLAGSLGEQYF
v_gene: TRBV9; j_gene: TRBJ2-3; len: 15; d_gene: .; CDR3aa: CASSGPRGYGDTQYF
v_gene: TRBV11-2; j_gene: TRBJ1-5; len: 16; d_gene: .; CDR3aa: CASSAAPTYSNQPQHF
v_gene: TRBV19; j_gene: TRBJ2-2; len: 14; d_gene: TRBD1; CDR3aa: CASTAIDRDGELFF